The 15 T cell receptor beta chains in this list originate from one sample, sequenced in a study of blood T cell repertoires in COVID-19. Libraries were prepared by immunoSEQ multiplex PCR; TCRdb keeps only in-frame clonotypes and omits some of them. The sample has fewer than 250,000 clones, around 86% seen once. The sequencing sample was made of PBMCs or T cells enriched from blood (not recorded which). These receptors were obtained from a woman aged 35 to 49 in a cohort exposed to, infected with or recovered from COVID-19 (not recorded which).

The CDR3 loop is CASSDRFNEQFF. The CDR3 nucleotides are TGTGCCAGCAGTGACAGGTTTAATGAGCAGTTCTTC. The V gene is TRBV27, the J gene TRBJ2-1, with D possibly matching TRBD1 (6 bases). Trimming cost V 5 bases and J 7 bases, with 9 bases left between them. Germline V lookup: CDR1 MNHEY, CDR2 SMNVEV (reference sequence). The CDR3 loop spans 12 amino acids.

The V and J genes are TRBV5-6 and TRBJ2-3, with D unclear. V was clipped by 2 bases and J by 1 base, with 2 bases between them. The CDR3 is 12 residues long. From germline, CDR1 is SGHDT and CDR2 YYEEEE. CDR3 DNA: TGTGCCAGCAGCTTCGGCACAGATACGCAGTATTTT. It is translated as CASSFGTDTQYF.

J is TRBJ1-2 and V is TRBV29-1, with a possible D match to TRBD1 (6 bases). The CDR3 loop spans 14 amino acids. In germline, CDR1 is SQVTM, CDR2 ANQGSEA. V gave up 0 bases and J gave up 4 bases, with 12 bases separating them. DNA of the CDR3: TGCAGCGTTGAAGACCGGACAGTGCTCTATGGCTACACCTTC. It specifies CSVEDRTVLYGYTF.

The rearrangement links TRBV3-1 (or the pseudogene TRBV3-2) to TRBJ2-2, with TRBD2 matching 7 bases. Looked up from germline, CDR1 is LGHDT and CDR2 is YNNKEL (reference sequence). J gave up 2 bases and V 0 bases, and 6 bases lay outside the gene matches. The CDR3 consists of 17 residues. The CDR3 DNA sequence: TGTGCCAGCAGCCAAGATGGTCTAGCGGAAAACACCGGGGAGCTGTTTTTT. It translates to CASSQDGLAENTGELFF.

The DNA for the CDR3 is TGTGCCTGGAGGACTAGCGATGAGACCCAGTACTTC. It yields the protein CAWRTSDETQYF. V usage is TRBV30 and J usage is TRBJ2-5; TRBD2 matches at 8 bases. The germline V gene encodes CDR1 GTSNPN and CDR2 SVGIG (reference sequence). Losses at the gene ends were 3 bases for V and 5 bases for J; bases not matched to a gene: 2. The CDR3 contains 12 residues.

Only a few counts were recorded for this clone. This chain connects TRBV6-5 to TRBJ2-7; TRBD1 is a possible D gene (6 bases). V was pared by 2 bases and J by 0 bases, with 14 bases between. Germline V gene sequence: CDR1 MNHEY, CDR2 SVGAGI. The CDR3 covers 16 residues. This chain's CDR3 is CASSYPDSSSSYEQYF. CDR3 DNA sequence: TGTGCCAGCAGTTACCCGGACAGTTCGAGCTCCTACGAGCAGTACTTC.

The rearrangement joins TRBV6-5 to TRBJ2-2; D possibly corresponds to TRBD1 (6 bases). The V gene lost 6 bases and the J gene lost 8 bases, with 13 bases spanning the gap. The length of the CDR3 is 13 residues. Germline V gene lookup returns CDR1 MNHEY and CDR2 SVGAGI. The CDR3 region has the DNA TGTGCCAGCAGGCACAGGGTGATAGGGGAGCTGTTTTTT. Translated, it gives CASRHRVIGELFF.

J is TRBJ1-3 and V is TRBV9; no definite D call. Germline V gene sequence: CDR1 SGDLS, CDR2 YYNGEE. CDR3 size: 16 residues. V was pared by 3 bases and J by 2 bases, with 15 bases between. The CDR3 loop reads CASSESGSRPGNTIYF. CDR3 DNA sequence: TGTGCCAGCAGCGAGTCCGGGAGCCGACCTGGAAACACCATATATTTT.

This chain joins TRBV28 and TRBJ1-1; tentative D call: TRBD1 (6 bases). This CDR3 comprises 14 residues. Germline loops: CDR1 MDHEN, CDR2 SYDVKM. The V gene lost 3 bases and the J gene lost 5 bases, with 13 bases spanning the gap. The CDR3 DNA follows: TGTGCCAGCAGTTTTAGCGACAGGAAAACTGAAGCTTTCTTT. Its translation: CASSFSDRKTEAFF.

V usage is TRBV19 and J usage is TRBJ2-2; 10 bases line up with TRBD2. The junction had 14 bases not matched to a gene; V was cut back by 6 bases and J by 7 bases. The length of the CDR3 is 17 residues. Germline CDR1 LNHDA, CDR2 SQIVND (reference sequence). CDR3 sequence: CASRITLLAGVHGELFF. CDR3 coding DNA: TGTGCCAGTAGGATTACGCTGCTAGCGGGAGTCCACGGGGAGCTGTTTTTT.

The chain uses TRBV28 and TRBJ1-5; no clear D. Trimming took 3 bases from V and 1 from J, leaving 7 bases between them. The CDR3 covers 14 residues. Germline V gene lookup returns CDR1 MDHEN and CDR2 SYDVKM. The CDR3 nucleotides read TGTGCCAGCAGTTTTGGCCCCAGCAATCAGCCCCAGCATTTT. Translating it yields CASSFGPSNQPQHF.

Written as DNA, the CDR3 is TGTGCCAGCACCTCCCGGGGAGGGAGGGCCGGGGATACGCAGTATTTT. This sequence encodes CASTSRGGRAGDTQYF. V gene TRBV13 combines with J gene TRBJ2-3; 7 bases match TRBD2. This CDR3 is built from 16 residues. Looked up from germline, CDR1 is PRHDT and CDR2 is FYEKMQ (reference sequence). J lost 6 bases, V lost 7 bases, and 16 bases had no gene match.

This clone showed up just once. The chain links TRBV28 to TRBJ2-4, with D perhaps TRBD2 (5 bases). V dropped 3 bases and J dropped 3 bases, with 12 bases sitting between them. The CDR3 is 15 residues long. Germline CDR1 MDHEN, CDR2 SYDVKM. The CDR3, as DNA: TGTGCCAGCAGTTTGCAGCCCGAGGGCAAAAACATTCAGTACTTC. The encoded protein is CASSLQPEGKNIQYF.

CDR3 loop: CAIIGLGQHTDTQYF. CDR3 coding DNA: TGTGCCATCATCGGGTTGGGACAGCATACAGATACGCAGTATTTT. V is TRBV7-9 and J is TRBJ2-3; 7 bases match TRBD1. This CDR3 is built from 15 residues. Looked up from germline, CDR1 is SEHNR and CDR2 is FQNEAQ (reference sequence). V lost 10 bases and J lost 3; bases outside the gene matches: 13.

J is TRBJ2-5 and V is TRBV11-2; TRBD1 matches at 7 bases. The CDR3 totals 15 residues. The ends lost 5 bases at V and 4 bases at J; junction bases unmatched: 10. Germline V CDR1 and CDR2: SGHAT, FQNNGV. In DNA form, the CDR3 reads TGTGCCAGCAGCACCAGACAGGGCGTGGGAGAGACCCAGTACTTC. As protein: CASSTRQGVGETQYF. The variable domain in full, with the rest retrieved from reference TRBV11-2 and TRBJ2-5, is EAGVAQSPRYKIIEKRQSVAFWCNPISGHATLYWYQQILGQGPKLLIQFQNNGVVDDSQLPKDRFSAERLKGVDSTLKIQPAKLEDSAVYLCASSTRQGVGETQYFGPGTRLLVL.